The TCR beta chain under discussion was sequenced for a study of PD-1 blockade in classical Hodgkin lymphoma. Study-wide results and caveats: Reasons behind the repertoire differences stay unclear, perhaps disease activity or earlier therapy. Newly diagnosed patients reportedly had lower baseline TCR diversity than healthy donors.

This CDR3 region has 12 residues. V lost 4 bases to trimming and J lost 2 bases, with 6 bases between them. Germline V gives CDR1 SGDLS, CDR2 YYNGEE. Sequencing was performed with immunoSEQ multiplex PCR; in TCRdb, only in-frame clones are kept and a portion is missing. Here the sample spans over 25,000 clones, 94% being singletons. Specified time point: newly diagnosed, previously untreated cHL patient sample. This clone has only one observation. What it recognizes is unknown. The rearrangement uses TRBV9 and TRBJ1-2; no reliable D call. This TCR derives from a human donor with classical Hodgkin lymphoma. Sequences were obtained from peripheral blood mononuclear cells (PBMCs). The CDR3 coding sequence is TGTGCCAGCAGCTTGGAGAACTATGGCTACACCTTC. It translates to CASSLENYGYTF.